A single sample gave rise to the 19 T cell receptor beta chains below, sequenced in a study of blood T cell repertoires in COVID-19. The protocol was immunoSEQ multiplex PCR, while the TCRdb copy is restricted to in-frame clones and leaves out a portion. The sample consists of around 100,000 clones, approximately 84% of them appearing once. The specimen was peripheral blood. All receptors come from a man aged 45-65 years with acute or convalescent COVID-19.

The chain recombines TRBV11-2 with TRBJ2-7; TRBD1 matches 8 bases. Trimming took 5 bases from V and 0 from J; bases not matched to a gene: 6. The CDR3 contains 15 residues. Germline CDR1 SGHAT, CDR2 FQNNGV. The CDR3: CASSQEQGGSYEQYF. The CDR3 bases are TGTGCCAGCAGCCAGGAACAGGGGGGCTCCTACGAGCAGTACTTC.

The V gene is TRBV12-3 or TRBV12-4, the J gene TRBJ2-1, with D perhaps matching TRBD1 (6 bases). The CDR3 sequence is 12 residues long. V was shortened by 6 bases and J by 7 bases, with 10 bases between the two germline ends. The CDR3 DNA sequence: TGTGCCAGCAGAAGTACAGGGAATGAGCAGTTCTTC. Its translation is CASRSTGNEQFF.

The chain combines TRBV18 with TRBJ1-5, with 7 bases fitting TRBD1. V shed 2 bases and J 3 bases; nucleotides not matched to a gene: 4. CDR3 length: 15 residues. Germline CDR1 KGHSH, CDR2 LQKENI. CDR3 sequence: CASSPSRGDNQPQHF. The DNA for the CDR3 is TGTGCCAGCTCACCATCCAGGGGGGACAATCAGCCCCAGCATTTT. Filled out from reference TRBV18 and TRBJ1-5, the complete variable domain reads NAGVMQNPRHLVRRRGQEARLRCSPMKGHSHVYWYRQLPEEGLKFMVYLQKENIIDESGMPKERFSAEFPKEGPSILRIQQVVRGDSAAYFCASSPSRGDNQPQHFGDGTRLSIL.

The chain links TRBV9 to TRBJ1-1, with TRBD1 identical over 8 bases. V was pared by 4 bases and J by 3 bases, with 8 bases of the junction left unmatched. The germline CDR1 and CDR2 sequences are SGDLS and YYNGEE. The CDR3 loop spans 15 amino acids. As DNA, the CDR3 is TGTGCCAGCAGCCCACTGGACAGGGCCGACACTGAAGCTTTCTTT. Encoded protein: CASSPLDRADTEAFF.

The chain couples TRBV4-1 to TRBJ2-5; 8 positions match TRBD2. The trim removed 1 base at V and 5 bases at J, leaving 12 bases unmatched. This CDR3 contains 17 residues. Germline assignment: CDR1 MGHRA and CDR2 YSYEKL. CDR3 amino acids: CASSQVPRGDPRETQYF. CDR3 coding DNA: TGCGCCAGCAGCCAAGTCCCGCGGGGGGACCCCCGGGAGACCCAGTACTTC.

CDR3 region: CAVARDTVTEAFF. The CDR3 bases are TGTGCCGTGGCCCGGGACACAGTTACTGAAGCTTTCTTT. V is TRBV18 and J is TRBJ1-1; TRBD1 might be the D (6 bases). The germline V gene has CDR1 KGHSH and CDR2 LQKENI. V lost 11 bases and J 5 bases, leaving 18 bases between the germline ends. The CDR3 extends over 13 amino acids.

The chain uses TRBV7-9 and TRBJ2-1; 7 nucleotides line up with TRBD1. This CDR3 has 16 amino acids. CDR1 and CDR2 from the germline V gene are SEHNR and FQNEAQ (reference sequence). V lost 4 bases and J lost 3; bases outside the gene matches: 9. This chain's CDR3 is CASSSLTGHYYNEQFF. The CDR3 DNA reads TGTGCCAGCAGCTCGCTGACAGGGCATTACTACAATGAGCAGTTCTTC.

This clone occurred many times. The chain joins TRBV5-5 to TRBJ1-2; D not resolved. CDR3 length: 12 amino acids. Trimming took off 0 bases at V and 4 bases at J, with 4 bases between the two ends. Germline CDR1 is SGHKS and CDR2 is YYEKEE (reference sequence). CDR3 bases: TGTGCCAGCAGCTTGGCGGTCTATGGCTACACCTTC. Translated, it gives CASSLAVYGYTF.

The CDR3 loop is CASSNHLTGVGTDTQYF. CDR3 nucleotides: TGTGCCAGTAGTAACCATCTAACAGGGGTGGGCACAGATACGCAGTATTTT. This chain connects TRBV19 to TRBJ2-3; 7 bases match TRBD1. Trimming cost V 4 bases and J 1 base; bases outside gene matches: 11. The CDR3 consists of 17 residues. Germline CDR1 is LNHDA and CDR2 is SQIVND (reference sequence).

The rearrangement links TRBV7-9 to TRBJ1-1; D unclear. The CDR3 length is 15 residues. Per the germline V gene, CDR1 is SEHNR and CDR2 is FQNEAQ (reference sequence). Trimming pared 5 bases from V and 1 base from J, leaving 14 bases between. The CDR3 spells CASSVSTAKNTEAFF. The CDR3 nucleotides are TGTGCCAGCAGCGTAAGCACCGCTAAGAACACTGAAGCTTTCTTT.

The chain links TRBV4-1 to TRBJ1-2; 8 nucleotides match TRBD1. The germline V gene has CDR1 MGHRA and CDR2 YSYEKL. Trimming at V came to 0 bases and at J to 8 bases, leaving 5 bases not matched to a gene. The CDR3 runs to 14 residues. The CDR3 bases are TGCGCCAGCAGCCAAGAGCAGGGGGCAGAAGGCTACACCTTC. This translates into CASSQEQGAEGYTF.

The CDR3 DNA reads as TGTGCCATCAGTGACCCCGATGAGCAGTTCTTC. It specifies CAISDPDEQFF. The chain employs TRBV10-3 and TRBJ2-1; D not resolved. Trimming took 3 bases from V and 8 from J, leaving 5 bases between them. Germline CDR1 is ENHRY and CDR2 is SYGVKD. The CDR3 loop spans 11 amino acids.

The chain links TRBV28 to TRBJ1-2; D perhaps matches TRBD1 (5 bases). Germline CDR1 MDHEN, CDR2 SYDVKM. V lost 5 bases and J 8 bases, leaving 12 bases between the germline ends. This CDR3 comprises 12 residues. In DNA, the CDR3 is TGTGCCAGCAGTCGCCCGGGGGGGGGCTACACCTTC. This codes for CASSRPGGGYTF.

The rearrangement links TRBV21-1 to TRBJ1-6; no check of the table's D call, TRBD1, against the DNA was made. TRBV21-1 is deemed a pseudogene. This CDR3 has 16 residues. The CDR3: CASSKLGQLYNSPLHF. The CDR3 region has the DNA TGTGCCAGCAGCAAATTGGGACAGCTCTATAATTCACCCCTCCACTTT.

This clone came up a few times. This sequence joins TRBV28 and TRBJ2-2; 9 bases match TRBD1. This CDR3 has 15 amino acids. Germline V lookup: CDR1 MDHEN, CDR2 SYDVKM. The V and J ends lost 9 bases and 2 bases, in that order; junction bases with no gene match: 7. CDR3 amino acids: CASLRDRANTGELFF. The CDR3 DNA follows: TGTGCCAGTTTGAGGGACAGGGCAAACACCGGGGAGCTGTTTTTT.

The rearrangement joins TRBV2 to TRBJ1-4, with 8 bases aligning to TRBD1. Germline-derived CDR1 and CDR2 are SNHLY and FYNNEI. This CDR3 is 16 amino acids long. Trimming cost V 4 bases and J 8 bases; bases outside gene matches: 12. The CDR3 DNA reads TGTGCCAGCAGTGGAAACACCGGGACAGGAATCGAAAAACTGTTTTTT. Protein sequence: CASSGNTGTGIEKLFF. Full variable domain (rest looked up from reference TRBV2 and TRBJ1-4): EPEVTQTPSHQVTQMGQEVILRCVPISNHLYFYWYRQILGQKVEFLVSFYNNEISEKSEIFDDQFSVERPDGSNFTLKIRSTKLEDSAMYFCASSGNTGTGIEKLFFGSGTQLSVL.

The V gene is TRBV5-1, the J gene TRBJ1-4; D unresolved. The V end lost 3 bases, the J end lost 5 bases, and 17 bases lay between the germline ends. The CDR3 runs 16 residues. Germline CDR1 and CDR2: SGHRS and YFSETQ. The CDR3 region has the DNA TGCGCCAGCAGCTCGGGTTCGGCGGCTAACAATGAAAAACTGTTTTTT. Protein: CASSSGSAANNEKLFF.

To note about this clone: This same CDR3 is encoded by further DNA sequences in the sample. This chain connects TRBV19 to TRBJ1-5, with 9 bases identical to TRBD1. The germline CDR1 and CDR2 sequences are LNHDA and SQIVND (reference sequence). After removal of 4 bases from V and 6 bases from J, the junction contained 4 bases not matched to a gene. There are 14 residues in the CDR3. The chain's CDR3 is CASSRDRVGQPQHF. DNA of the CDR3: TGTGCCAGTAGTAGGGACAGGGTCGGTCAGCCCCAGCATTTT.

The chain recombines TRBV11-2 with TRBJ1-4, with 9 bases lining up with TRBD1. J gave up 7 bases and V 4 bases, and 4 bases lay outside the gene matches. Germline CDR1 and CDR2: SGHAT and FQNNGV. This CDR3 region has 14 residues. For the CDR3, the DNA is TGTGCCAGCAGCTCCGGGACAGGGCGTGAAAAACTGTTTTTT. This codes for CASSSGTGREKLFF.